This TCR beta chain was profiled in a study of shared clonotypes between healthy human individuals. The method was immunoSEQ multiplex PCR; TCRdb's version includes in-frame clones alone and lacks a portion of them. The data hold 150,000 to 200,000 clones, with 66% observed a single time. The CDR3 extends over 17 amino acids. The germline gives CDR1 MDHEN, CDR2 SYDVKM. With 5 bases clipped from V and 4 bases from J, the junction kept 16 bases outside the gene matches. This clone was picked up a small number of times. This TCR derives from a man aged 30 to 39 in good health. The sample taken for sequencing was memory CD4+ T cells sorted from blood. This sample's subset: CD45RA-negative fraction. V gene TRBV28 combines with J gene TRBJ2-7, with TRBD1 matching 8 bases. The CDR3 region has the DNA TGTGCCAGCAGTCCGGCAGGGGGCGCGAATTTGGGTTACGAGCAGTACTTC. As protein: CASSPAGGANLGYEQYF.